A single sample gave rise to the 26 T cell receptor beta chains below, sequenced in a study of cytomegalovirus exposure and HLA in healthy donors. 13 Jbeta primers and 60 Vbeta primers were used for the PCR. Sequencing used immunoSEQ multiplex PCR; TCRdb keeps in-frame clones, though not all of them. The table includes 150,000 to 200,000 clones, about 70% detected once. Material: PBMCs. These TCRs come from a man under 40 in good health and CMV-seropositive.

This clone was found a few times. This chain connects TRBV7-3 to TRBJ2-3; TRBD2 agrees at 10 bases. Germline V lookup: CDR1 SGHTA, CDR2 FQGTGA. After removal of 5 bases from V and 8 bases from J, the junction contained 10 bases not matched to a gene. This CDR3 is built from 15 residues. The CDR3 region has the DNA TGTGCCAGCAGCCAGGGGGGGCTAGCGGGAGCTACGCAGTATTTT. Translating gives CASSQGGLAGATQYF.

The chain carries TRBV7-2 and TRBJ2-3, with TRBD1 identical over 10 bases. Losses at the gene ends were 5 bases for V and 7 bases for J; bases not matched to a gene: 9. The germline CDR1 and CDR2 sequences are SGHTA and FQGNSA. The CDR3 has 15 amino acids. The CDR3 is CASSPTGGRGNTQYF. The CDR3 DNA reads as TGTGCCAGCAGCCCGACAGGGGGCCGCGGAAATACGCAGTATTTT.

The chain uses TRBV10-3 and TRBJ2-1, with 10 nucleotides matching TRBD1. The CDR3 has 16 residues. V lost 2 bases to trimming and J lost 8 bases; unmatched junction nucleotides: 9. Germline V lookup: CDR1 ENHRY, CDR2 SYGVKD. The CDR3 nucleotides are TGTGCCATCAGTGAGGGCAGGGACAGGGGAATCTATGAGCAGTTCTTC. Translating it yields CAISEGRDRGIYEQFF.

This clone was counted between two and nine times. J is TRBJ1-1 and V is TRBV7-3, with 8 positions matching TRBD1. This CDR3 spans 14 amino acids. J was trimmed by 2 bases and V by 4 bases; bases with no gene match: 3. Germline V gene sequence: CDR1 SGHTA, CDR2 FQGTGA. The CDR3 loop reads CASSSDRGNTEAFF. The CDR3 nucleotides read TGTGCCAGCAGCTCCGACAGGGGTAACACTGAAGCTTTCTTT.

A word on this clone: Lacking the conserved final phenylalanine or tryptophan, this CDR3 likely reflects a read error. The J gene is TRBJ1-2, the V gene TRBV28; no reliable D call. V was pared by 7 bases and J by 3 bases, with 9 bases between. This CDR3 has 12 residues. CDR1 is MDHEN, CDR2 SYDVKM, per germline. In nucleotides, the CDR3 is TGTGCCAGCACGCCGGCAGACTATGGCTACACCCTC. Translating it yields CASTPADYGYTL.

The genes are TRBV4-1 and TRBJ1-3; D perhaps matches TRBD1 (6 bases). CDR3 length: 18 amino acids. The V gene lost 6 bases and the J gene lost 1 base, with 22 bases spanning the gap. Germline CDR1 and CDR2: MGHRA and YSYEKL. The CDR3 is CASSPRIDRSLSGNTIYF. The CDR3 DNA sequence: TGCGCCAGCAGTCCAAGAATCGACAGGTCGTTATCTGGAAACACCATATATTTT.

This clone has a handful of counts. The V gene is TRBV9, the J gene TRBJ2-7; D perhaps matches TRBD2 (6 bases). There are 15 residues in the CDR3. V lost 0 bases and J lost 0, with 10 bases in between. Germline CDR1 reads SGDLS; CDR2 reads YYNGEE. The CDR3 reads CASSVGDGGSYEQYF. The CDR3 nucleotides read TGTGCCAGCAGCGTAGGGGACGGGGGCTCCTACGAGCAGTACTTC. Variable domain in full (rest from reference TRBV9 and TRBJ2-7): DSGVTQTPKHLITATGQRVTLRCSPRSGDLSVYWYQQSLDQGLQFLIQYYNGEERAKGNILERFSAQQFPDLHSELNLSSLELGDSALYFCASSVGDGGSYEQYFGPGTRLTVT.

This clone was seen a handful of times. CDR3 coding DNA: TGTGCCAGCATCGCGGGACTAGCGGGAGAGACCCAGTACTTC. It translates to CASIAGLAGETQYF. The chain employs TRBV6-6 and TRBJ2-5; 12 bases are a match to TRBD2. The CDR3 runs 14 residues. J was trimmed by 4 bases and V by 7 bases; bases with no gene match: 4. Per the germline V gene, CDR1 is MNHNY and CDR2 is SVGAGI (reference sequence).

This chain joins TRBV14 and TRBJ2-5; 7 bases align to TRBD2. Per the germline V gene, CDR1 is SGHDN and CDR2 is FVKESK. After removal of 3 bases from V and 1 base from J, the junction contained 8 bases not matched to a gene. This CDR3 has 16 residues. The chain's CDR3 is CASSHYERGSQETQYF. CDR3 bases: TGTGCCAGCAGCCATTACGAGCGGGGAAGCCAAGAGACCCAGTACTTC.

The rearrangement uses TRBV19 and TRBJ1-4, with 9 bases identical to TRBD1. Germline loops: CDR1 LNHDA, CDR2 SQIVND (reference sequence). The ends lost 7 bases at V and 8 bases at J; junction bases unmatched: 8. The CDR3 is 14 amino acids. The CDR3 nucleotides read TGTGCCAGTACGGACAGGGGATCTCTAGAAAAACTGTTTTTT. It yields the protein CASTDRGSLEKLFF.

This clone showed up just a few times. Other nucleotide sequences in the sample specify the same CDR3. The chain is built from TRBV27 and TRBJ2-2, with a tentative D call TRBD2 (6 bases). The CDR3 is 15 residues long. Per the germline V gene, CDR1 is MNHEY and CDR2 is SMNVEV (reference sequence). Trimming stripped 3 bases from V and 0 bases from J, with 8 bases between. The CDR3 protein is CASSLRGTNTGELFF. In DNA form, the CDR3 reads TGTGCCAGCAGTTTGCGGGGTACGAACACCGGGGAGCTGTTTTTT.

In DNA, the CDR3 is TGTGCCAGCAGCTCGGGACAGGGGGCCGTAACTAATGAAAAACTGTTTTTT. This encodes CASSSGQGAVTNEKLFF. This sequence joins TRBV5-8 and TRBJ1-4; 12 bases map to TRBD1. With 3 bases clipped from V and 1 base from J, the junction kept 4 bases outside the gene matches. This CDR3 has 17 residues. Germline CDR1 is SGHTS and CDR2 is YDEGEE.

The V gene is TRBV7-9, the J gene TRBJ2-7; 8 bases line up with TRBD1. CDR3 size: 17 residues. In germline, CDR1 is SEHNR, CDR2 FQNEAQ (reference sequence). V shed 5 bases, J shed 2 bases, and the junction held 14 bases outside the gene matches. The CDR3 nucleotides are TGTGCCAGCAGCCCACGAGGGTTGGACAGGGCGACCTACGAGCAGTACTTC. Translation gives CASSPRGLDRATYEQYF. The whole variable domain, filled in from reference TRBV7-9 and TRBJ2-7, reads DTGVSQNPRHKITKRGQNVTFRCDPISEHNRLYWYRQTLGQGPEFLTYFQNEAQLEKSRLLSDRFSAERPKGSFSTLEIQRTEQGDSAMYLCASSPRGLDRATYEQYFGPGTRLTVT.

This chain uses TRBV5-4 with TRBJ2-1; D perhaps matches TRBD1 (6 bases). CDR3 length equals 15 residues. V lost 4 bases, J lost 6 bases, and 17 bases lay in between. Germline V gene sequence: CDR1 SGHNT, CDR2 YYREEE (reference sequence). The CDR3 bases are TGTGCCAGCAGCCTCAGGGCAGGGGTGGGCAATGAGCAGTTCTTC. Amino acid sequence: CASSLRAGVGNEQFF.

This clone was recorded a few times. This rearrangement joins TRBV19 to TRBJ2-3, with 10 positions matching TRBD1. Germline lookup yields CDR1 LNHDA and CDR2 SQIVND (reference sequence). The ends lost 11 bases at V and 2 bases at J; junction bases unmatched: 4. The CDR3 length is 13 residues. Here the CDR3 reads CASGTGDTDTQYF. In nucleotides, the CDR3 is TGTGCCTCCGGGACAGGGGACACAGATACGCAGTATTTT. The entire variable domain, with the rest obtained from reference TRBV19 and TRBJ2-3, is as follows: DGGITQSPKYLFRKEGQNVTLSCEQNLNHDAMYWYRQDPGQGLRLIYYSQIVNDFQKGDIAEGYSVSREKKESFPLTVTSAQKNPTAFYLCASGTGDTDTQYFGPGTRLTVL.

This chain joins TRBV19 and TRBJ2-7, with D possibly being TRBD1 (8 bases). V dropped 8 bases and J dropped 3 bases, with 17 bases sitting between them. CDR3 length: 14 residues. CDR1 is LNHDA and CDR2 is SQIVND in the germline V gene (reference sequence). CDR3 sequence: CASGLGTGDYEQYF. As DNA, the CDR3 is TGTGCCAGTGGACTAGGGACAGGAGACTACGAGCAGTACTTC.

This clone was seen more than once but under ten times. CDR3 sequence reads: CASSQRTGPNTGELFF. The CDR3 DNA reads TGCGCCAGCAGCCAACGCACCGGTCCGAACACCGGGGAGCTGTTTTTT. The chain recombines TRBV4-1 with TRBJ2-2, with D unresolved. Germline V CDR1 and CDR2: MGHRA, YSYEKL. The V and J ends lost 2 bases and 0 bases respectively, with 10 bases between them. The CDR3 is made up of 16 amino acids.

With regard to this clone: One end of the junction does not line up with germline, which may come from a read error. The chain links TRBV6-6 to TRBJ2-1, with D maybe TRBD1 (6 bases). CDR3 length: 15 amino acids. The germline V gene encodes CDR1 MNHNY and CDR2 SVGAGI (reference sequence). The DNA of the CDR3 is TGTGCCAGCAGTACTCCCGGGACACCCTTGGGGATTGGGATCTTC. This gives the protein CASSTPGTPLGIGIF.

The chain couples TRBV4-1 to TRBJ1-4; 7 bases map to TRBD1. V dropped 6 bases and J dropped 8; count of bases not matched to a gene: 6. The CDR3 spans 13 residues. CDR1 and CDR2 from the germline V gene are MGHRA and YSYEKL. The CDR3 nucleotides read TGCGCCAGCAGTGACAGGGTTGGCGAAAAACTGTTTTTT. The encoded protein is CASSDRVGEKLFF.

Here the CDR3 DNA reads TGCGCCAGCAGCTTGGATATGGCAGGGGACTACGAGCAGTACTTC. It yields the protein CASSLDMAGDYEQYF. The chain has TRBV5-1 and TRBJ2-7, with a tentative D call TRBD1 (6 bases). Looked up from germline, CDR1 is SGHRS and CDR2 is YFSETQ. The CDR3 totals 15 residues. Between the trimmed V and J ends, which lost 0 bases and 3 bases, there was a span of 13 bases.

V usage is TRBV28 and J usage is TRBJ1-1; tentative D call: TRBD1 (5 bases). Germline V gives CDR1 MDHEN, CDR2 SYDVKM. This CDR3 spans 10 amino acids. V lost 10 bases and J lost 11, with 14 bases in between. The CDR3 sequence: CATQGLGAFF. The CDR3 DNA is TGTGCCACCCAGGGTCTGGGGGCTTTCTTT.

The chain has TRBV7-6 and TRBJ2-3; 8 positions agree with TRBD2. V dropped 1 base and J dropped 0; count of bases not matched to a gene: 12. This CDR3 has 19 amino acids. Germline V gene data show CDR1 as SGHVS and CDR2 as FNYEAQ. The CDR3 nucleotides read TGTGCCAGCAGCTTAGGTGCGGGAGGAGTCCCTTCTAGCACAGATACGCAGTATTTT. As protein: CASSLGAGGVPSSTDTQYF.

This clone came up a few times. This rearrangement joins TRBV7-3 to TRBJ2-1; TRBD2 agrees at 7 bases. Germline CDR1 SGHTA, CDR2 FQGTGA. The CDR3 extends over 12 amino acids. The V gene end was trimmed by 5 bases and the J gene end by 6 bases; junction bases not matched to a gene: 1. In DNA form, the CDR3 reads TGTGCCAGCAGCCCGGGGGGCAATGAGCAGTTCTTC. Its translation: CASSPGGNEQFF.

This chain joins TRBV9 and TRBJ2-1, with 8 bases fitting TRBD2. V dropped 0 bases and J dropped 4; count of bases not matched to a gene: 9. This CDR3 has 17 amino acids. Germline-derived CDR1 and CDR2 are SGDLS and YYNGEE. The CDR3 DNA sequence: TGTGCCAGCAGCGTAGCTGGGAGCGGGAGTGCGTACAATGAGCAGTTCTTC. This codes for CASSVAGSGSAYNEQFF.

The V call is TRBV7-6, the J call TRBJ2-7; D perhaps matches TRBD1 (6 bases). V gave up 1 base and J gave up 3 bases, with 16 bases separating them. CDR1 is SGHVS, CDR2 FNYEAQ, per germline. The CDR3 length is 16 residues. CDR3 in amino acids: CASSLEEDRNGYEQYF. The CDR3 nucleotides are TGTGCCAGCAGCTTAGAGGAAGACAGGAACGGCTACGAGCAGTACTTC.

The V call is TRBV5-5, the J call TRBJ1-1; D unresolved. The CDR3 has 13 amino acids. Germline CDR1 and CDR2: SGHKS and YYEKEE (reference sequence). V gave up 5 bases and J gave up 0 bases, with 8 bases separating them. The CDR3, as DNA: TGTGCCAGCAGGCAGGCAGTGAACACTGAAGCTTTCTTT. This translates into CASRQAVNTEAFF.